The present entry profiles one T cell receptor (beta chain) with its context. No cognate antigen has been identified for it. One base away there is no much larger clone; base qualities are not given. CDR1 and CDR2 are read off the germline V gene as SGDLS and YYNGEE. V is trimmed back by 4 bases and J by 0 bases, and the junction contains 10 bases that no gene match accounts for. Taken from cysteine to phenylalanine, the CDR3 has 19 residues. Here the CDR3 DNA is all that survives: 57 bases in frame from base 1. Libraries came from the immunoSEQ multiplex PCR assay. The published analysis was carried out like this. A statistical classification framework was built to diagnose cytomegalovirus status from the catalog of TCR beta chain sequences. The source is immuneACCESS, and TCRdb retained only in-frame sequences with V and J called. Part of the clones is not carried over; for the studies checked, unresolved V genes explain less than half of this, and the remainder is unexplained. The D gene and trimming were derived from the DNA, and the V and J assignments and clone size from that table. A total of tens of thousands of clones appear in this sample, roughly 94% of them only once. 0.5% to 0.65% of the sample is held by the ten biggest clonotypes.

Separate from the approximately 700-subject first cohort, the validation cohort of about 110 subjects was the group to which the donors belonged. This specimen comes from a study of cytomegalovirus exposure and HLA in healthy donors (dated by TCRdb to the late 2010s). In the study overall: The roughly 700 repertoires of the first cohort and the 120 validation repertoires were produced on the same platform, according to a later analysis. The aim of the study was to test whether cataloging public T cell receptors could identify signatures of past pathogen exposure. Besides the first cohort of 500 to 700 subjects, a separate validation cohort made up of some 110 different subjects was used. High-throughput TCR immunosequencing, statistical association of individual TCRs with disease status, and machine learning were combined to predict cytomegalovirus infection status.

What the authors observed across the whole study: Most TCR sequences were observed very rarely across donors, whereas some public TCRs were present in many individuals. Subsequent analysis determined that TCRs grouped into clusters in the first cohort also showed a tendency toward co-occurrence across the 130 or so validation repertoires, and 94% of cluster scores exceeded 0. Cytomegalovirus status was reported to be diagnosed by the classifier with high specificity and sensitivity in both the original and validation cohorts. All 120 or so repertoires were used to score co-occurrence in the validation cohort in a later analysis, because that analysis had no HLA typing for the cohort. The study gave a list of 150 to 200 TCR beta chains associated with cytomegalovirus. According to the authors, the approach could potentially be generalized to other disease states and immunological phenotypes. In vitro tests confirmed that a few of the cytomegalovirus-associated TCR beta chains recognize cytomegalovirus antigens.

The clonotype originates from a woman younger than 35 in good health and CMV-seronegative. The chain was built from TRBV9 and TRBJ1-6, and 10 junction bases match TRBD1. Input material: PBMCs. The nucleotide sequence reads TGTGCCAGCAGCACCAGTAGTGGGGACAGGGGCTCCTATAATTCACCCCTCCACTTT. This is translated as CASSTSSGDRGSYNSPLHF.